This is a list of T cell receptor beta chains from one sample in a study of B cell selection in AIRE deficiency. Assay used: immunoSEQ multiplex PCR; TCRdb lists only in-frame clones, some missing. Among about 25,000 clones listed, about 95% were seen once. Sequenced: CD4+CD127+ conventional T cells sorted from PBMCs. The receptors were gathered from a human donor in good health. Both conserved end residues are part of each CDR3. D genes are given only for firm matches. Clone size is given for some rows only: seen once, a few or many times, or a class if the clone is expanded.

v_gene: TRBV6-6
d_gene: TRBD1
j_gene: TRBJ1-3
abundance: -
CDR3nt: TGTGCCAGCAGTTTCAGGGGGACAAACGCTGGAAACACCATATATTTT
CDR3aa: CASSFRGTNAGNTIYF

v_gene: TRBV7-9
d_gene: -
j_gene: TRBJ2-7
abundance: -
CDR3nt: TGTGCCAGCAGCCCTGGACCCCCCTACGAGCAGTACTTC
CDR3aa: CASSPGPPYEQYF

v_gene: TRBV19
d_gene: -
j_gene: TRBJ2-5
abundance: -
CDR3nt: TGTGCCAGTAGTATAGAATTCCCGGGGGTGCAGGAGACCCAGTACTTC
CDR3aa: CASSIEFPGVQETQYF

v_gene: TRBV5-6
d_gene: -
j_gene: TRBJ1-1
abundance: -
CDR3nt: TGTGCCAGTTATGAGTCCGACACTGAAGCTTTCTTT
CDR3aa: CASYESDTEAFF

v_gene: TRBV7-3
d_gene: -
j_gene: TRBJ2-1
abundance: -
CDR3nt: TGTGCCAGCAGCTTAACGCGCAATGAGCAGTTCTTC
CDR3aa: CASSLTRNEQFF

v_gene: TRBV15
d_gene: TRBD2
j_gene: TRBJ2-2
abundance: -
CDR3nt: TGTGCCACCACCGGGCGCCTAGCGGGGAACACCGGGGAGCTGTTTTTT
CDR3aa: CATTGRLAGNTGELFF

v_gene: TRBV18
d_gene: -
j_gene: TRBJ2-1
abundance: -
CDR3nt: TGTGCCAGCTCACCACCACCAGAGGGCAATGAGCAGTTCTTC
CDR3aa: CASSPPPEGNEQFF

v_gene: TRBV10-2
d_gene: -
j_gene: TRBJ1-2
abundance: -
CDR3nt: TGCGCCAGCAGTGAGGGGCTAGGGGGATGGTATGGCTACACCTTC
CDR3aa: CASSEGLGGWYGYTF

v_gene: TRBV27
d_gene: -
j_gene: TRBJ2-3
abundance: -
CDR3nt: TGTGCCAGCAGTTTATCGGGGGGAGCTCCGGATACGCAGTATTTT
CDR3aa: CASSLSGGAPDTQYF

v_gene: TRBV11-2
d_gene: -
j_gene: TRBJ2-7
abundance: -
CDR3nt: TGTGCCAGCAGCTTATCAGGGGGGGCCTACGAGCAGTACTTC
CDR3aa: CASSLSGGAYEQYF

v_gene: TRBV7-2
d_gene: TRBD1
j_gene: TRBJ2-7
abundance: -
CDR3nt: TGTGCCAGCAGCTTAAGGACAGGGGCCTACGAGCAGTACTTC
CDR3aa: CASSLRTGAYEQYF

v_gene: TRBV5-8
d_gene: -
j_gene: TRBJ2-7
abundance: once
CDR3nt: TGTGCCAGCAGCCGCACTGGGGGCGGAAACGAGCAGTACTTC
CDR3aa: CASSRTGGGNEQYF

v_gene: TRBV19
d_gene: -
j_gene: TRBJ1-4
abundance: -
CDR3nt: TGTGCCAGTAGTTCCAAAGGGGATGAAAAACTGTTTTTT
CDR3aa: CASSSKGDEKLFF

v_gene: TRBV5-8
d_gene: -
j_gene: TRBJ2-6
abundance: few
CDR3nt: TGTGCCAGCAGCCAAGGGAACTCTGGGGCCAACGTCCTGACTTTC
CDR3aa: CASSQGNSGANVLTF

v_gene: TRBV7-2
d_gene: -
j_gene: TRBJ2-5
abundance: -
CDR3nt: TGTGCCAGCAGCTTGGCCCGACAGACAGAGACCCAGTACTTC
CDR3aa: CASSLARQTETQYF

v_gene: TRBV5-1
d_gene: TRBD2
j_gene: TRBJ2-7
abundance: -
CDR3nt: TGCGCCAGCAGCTGGGGGGCTAGCGGGAGCTCCTACGAGCAGTACTTC
CDR3aa: CASSWGASGSSYEQYF

v_gene: TRBV19
d_gene: -
j_gene: TRBJ2-1
abundance: -
CDR3nt: TGTGCCAGTAGTAACCGAACTATCCCCCTCGACAATGAGCAGTTCTTC
CDR3aa: CASSNRTIPLDNEQFF

v_gene: TRBV5-4
d_gene: -
j_gene: TRBJ2-3
abundance: -
CDR3nt: TGTGCCAGCAGCCCTAGGGAAGCAACAGATACGCAGTATTTT
CDR3aa: CASSPREATDTQYF

v_gene: TRBV7-2
d_gene: TRBD2
j_gene: TRBJ2-1
abundance: -
CDR3nt: TGTGCCAGCGAACTAGCGGGAGGTCCTCTGGAGCAGTTCTTC
CDR3aa: CASELAGGPLEQFF

v_gene: TRBV5-1
d_gene: -
j_gene: TRBJ2-5
abundance: -
CDR3nt: TGCGCCAGCAGCTTGGATAACAGACAGACCCAGTACTTC
CDR3aa: CASSLDNRQTQYF

v_gene: TRBV5-5
d_gene: TRBD1
j_gene: TRBJ1-1
abundance: -
CDR3nt: TGTGCCAGCAGCTTGGTGGGACAGGGGGGCACTGAAGCTTTCTTT
CDR3aa: CASSLVGQGGTEAFF

v_gene: TRBV29-1
d_gene: TRBD1
j_gene: TRBJ1-2
abundance: -
CDR3nt: TGCAGCGTTGAGCTCCGGACAGGTTACCATGGCTACACCTTC
CDR3aa: CSVELRTGYHGYTF

v_gene: TRBV28
d_gene: -
j_gene: TRBJ1-2
abundance: -
CDR3nt: TGTGCCAGCAGTGACTGGACCTATGGCTACACCTTC
CDR3aa: CASSDWTYGYTF

v_gene: TRBV6-1
d_gene: -
j_gene: TRBJ2-3
abundance: -
CDR3nt: TGTGCCAGCAGTGAAATAAAGGGCGGTCCAGATACGCAGTATTTT
CDR3aa: CASSEIKGGPDTQYF

v_gene: TRBV5-1
d_gene: TRBD1
j_gene: TRBJ2-1
abundance: -
CDR3nt: TGCGCCAGCACCATGGACAGGGGCTACAATGAGCAGTTCTTC
CDR3aa: CASTMDRGYNEQFF

v_gene: TRBV7-2
d_gene: -
j_gene: TRBJ2-7
abundance: -
CDR3nt: TGTGCCAGCAGGAGAGCTGGTAACGAGCAGTACTTC
CDR3aa: CASRRAGNEQYF

v_gene: TRBV6-4
d_gene: TRBD1
j_gene: TRBJ1-5
abundance: -
CDR3nt: TGTGCCAGCAAATGGGGGCAGGGGGACCCTAGCAATCAGCCCCAGCATTTT
CDR3aa: CASKWGQGDPSNQPQHF

v_gene: TRBV5-8
d_gene: -
j_gene: TRBJ1-1
abundance: -
CDR3nt: TGTGCCAGCAGCTCCGGCGGGGGCGCAGGATGGCCTGAAGCTTTCTTT
CDR3aa: CASSSGGGAGWPEAFF

v_gene: TRBV7-6
d_gene: -
j_gene: TRBJ1-6
abundance: -
CDR3nt: TGTGCCAGCAGCGATGATACGAAACAGCACAATTCACCCCTCCACTTT
CDR3aa: CASSDDTKQHNSPLHF

v_gene: TRBV5-8
d_gene: TRBD1
j_gene: TRBJ2-7
abundance: -
CDR3nt: TGTGCCAGCAGCGCCAGGACAGGGGGAGTCTACGAGCAGTACTTC
CDR3aa: CASSARTGGVYEQYF

v_gene: TRBV6-5
d_gene: -
j_gene: TRBJ1-1
abundance: -
CDR3nt: TGTGCCAGCAGTTACAGGGCTGAAGCTTTCTTT
CDR3aa: CASSYRAEAFF

v_gene: TRBV7-2
d_gene: -
j_gene: TRBJ1-2
abundance: -
CDR3nt: TGTGCCAGCAGTCGAGATCGCGGGGGCTATGGCTACACCTTC
CDR3aa: CASSRDRGGYGYTF

v_gene: TRBV13
d_gene: TRBD1
j_gene: TRBJ2-7
abundance: -
CDR3nt: TGTGCCAGCAGTTGGGACAGGGCCGAGCAGTACTTC
CDR3aa: CASSWDRAEQYF

v_gene: TRBV7-9
d_gene: -
j_gene: TRBJ1-4
abundance: -
CDR3nt: TGTGCCAGCAGCTTAGACGGGGGGCCGCTGTTTTTT
CDR3aa: CASSLDGGPLFF

v_gene: TRBV5-4
d_gene: -
j_gene: TRBJ2-5
abundance: -
CDR3nt: TGTGCCAGCAGCTTGGTGGCGGGGACGGGGGAGACCCAGTACTTC
CDR3aa: CASSLVAGTGETQYF

v_gene: TRBV21-1
d_gene: -
j_gene: TRBJ1-1
abundance: -
CDR3nt: TGTGCCAGCAGCCTGCAACTAGGGACGCAGGCAGCTTTCTTT
CDR3aa: CASSLQLGTQAAFF

v_gene: TRBV19
d_gene: -
j_gene: TRBJ1-3
abundance: -
CDR3nt: TGTGCCAGTAGTATAGCCCAGACAGCCGGAAACACCATATATTTT
CDR3aa: CASSIAQTAGNTIYF

v_gene: TRBV18
d_gene: TRBD2
j_gene: TRBJ2-3
abundance: -
CDR3nt: TGTGCCAGCTCGACTAGCGGAAGCACAGATACGCAGTATTTT
CDR3aa: CASSTSGSTDTQYF

v_gene: TRBV2
d_gene: -
j_gene: TRBJ1-2
abundance: -
CDR3nt: TGTGCCAGCACCTCGTTCCCCTCTAACTATGGCTACACCTTC
CDR3aa: CASTSFPSNYGYTF

v_gene: TRBV11-2
d_gene: TRBD1
j_gene: TRBJ1-5
abundance: -
CDR3nt: TGTGCCAGCAGCTTGGGGACAGGGGGTAATCAGCCCCAGCATTTT
CDR3aa: CASSLGTGGNQPQHF

v_gene: TRBV15
d_gene: TRBD1
j_gene: TRBJ1-2
abundance: -
CDR3nt: TGTGCCACCAGCAGAGAACAGGGGCGCTATGGCTACACCTTC
CDR3aa: CATSREQGRYGYTF

v_gene: TRBV6-5
d_gene: -
j_gene: TRBJ2-1
abundance: -
CDR3nt: TGTGCCAGCAGGTCACAGCGGAATGAGCAGTTCTTC
CDR3aa: CASRSQRNEQFF

v_gene: TRBV11-2
d_gene: -
j_gene: TRBJ1-1
abundance: once
CDR3nt: TGTGCCAGCAGCTTTGGGCTGAGGGACACTGAAGCTTTCTTT
CDR3aa: CASSFGLRDTEAFF

v_gene: TRBV6-5
d_gene: -
j_gene: TRBJ1-6
abundance: -
CDR3nt: TGTGCCAGCTCTCGGGGGCCTATTTATAATTCACCCCTCCACTTT
CDR3aa: CASSRGPIYNSPLHF

v_gene: TRBV4-2
d_gene: -
j_gene: TRBJ1-1
abundance: -
CDR3nt: TGTGCCAGCAGCCAAGATAACAGAATGAACACTGAAGCTTTCTTT
CDR3aa: CASSQDNRMNTEAFF

v_gene: TRBV19
d_gene: -
j_gene: TRBJ2-7
abundance: few
CDR3nt: TGTGCCAGTAGTAGGACCGGGACGGGAGCCTACGAGCAGTACTTC
CDR3aa: CASSRTGTGAYEQYF

v_gene: TRBV7-9
d_gene: -
j_gene: TRBJ2-4
abundance: -
CDR3nt: TGTGCCAGCAGCTCGGCAGGCCTTGTTCAGTACTTC
CDR3aa: CASSSAGLVQYF

v_gene: TRBV18
d_gene: -
j_gene: TRBJ2-2
abundance: -
CDR3nt: TGTGCCAGCTCACCGCTGAGGGAATCTTCTCGGGAGCTGTTTTTT
CDR3aa: CASSPLRESSRELFF

v_gene: TRBV15
d_gene: -
j_gene: TRBJ1-6
abundance: -
CDR3nt: TGTGCCACCAGCAGCTACAGGAGGAGCTCCTATAATTCACCCCTCCACTTT
CDR3aa: CATSSYRRSSYNSPLHF

v_gene: TRBV5-4
d_gene: -
j_gene: TRBJ2-7
abundance: -
CDR3nt: TGTGCCAGCAGCTCCCTAGATTCCCCCGACAGCTACGAGCAGTACTTC
CDR3aa: CASSSLDSPDSYEQYF

v_gene: TRBV19
d_gene: -
j_gene: TRBJ2-7
abundance: -
CDR3nt: TGTGCCAGTTCCGGGACAACAAGCGGCTCCTACGAGCAGTACTTC
CDR3aa: CASSGTTSGSYEQYF

v_gene: TRBV5-1
d_gene: -
j_gene: TRBJ1-2
abundance: -
CDR3nt: TGCGCCAGCAGTCCTCTGGGGGGGACTAACTATGGCTACACCTTC
CDR3aa: CASSPLGGTNYGYTF

v_gene: TRBV19
d_gene: -
j_gene: TRBJ1-1
abundance: -
CDR3nt: TGTGCCAGTAGTATAGGAGTAAAGGGAATCGGTTGGACTGAAGCTTTCTTT
CDR3aa: CASSIGVKGIGWTEAFF